This T cell receptor beta chain is from a study of T cells in Graves' hyperthyroidism and ophthalmopathy. This clonotype was seen ten or more times. Amplification of TCR beta CDR3 regions used RNA as the template. With the HTBI primer set, the TCR CDR3 went through a first round of RT-PCR. Each CDR3 protein is one row after TCRdb ran MiXCR on the multiplex PCR reads. The table lists 370,000 or so distinct CDR3 sequences, 15% to 17% of them singletons. The source of this sequence is a young woman with Graves' hyperthyroidism that later progressed to Graves' ophthalmopathy. The sample consisted of blood.

The CDR3 DNA reads TGTGCCTGGAGTGACCTGACAGTCACCGGGGAGCTGTTTTTT. It is translated as CAWSDLTVTGELFF. The V and J genes are TRBV30 and TRBJ2-2; maybe TRBD1 (5 bases). The CDR3 length is 14 residues. The V gene's germline CDR1 is GTSNPN and CDR2 SVGIG (reference sequence). The ends were cut back, 1 base at V and 4 bases at J, with 10 bases in the middle.